This record looks at one T cell receptor (beta chain) sequence and its context. This clonotype was seen only a few times. Its binding antigen is unknown. No much larger clone exists at a distance of one base, and base qualities are not known. The sample belongs to a study of blood T cells in healthy people across ages (dated by TCRdb to between 2014 and 2017). About the full investigation: In model experiments, roughly one uniquely barcoded TCR beta cDNA molecule per two T cells was captured by template switching. Two additional independent replicas of 1 million unique cDNA reads from the same blood draw were analyzed for two donors (one aged 18 to 29 and one aged 80 or older). The donors were divided into four age groups: young (average around 16 years), middle-aged (around 37), aged (approximately 62) and long-lived (about 90). To avoid experimental bias, donors of different ages were spread randomly across the sequencing lanes. Age-related changes in TCR beta repertoire diversity were measured in the study by deep sequencing normalized with unique cDNA molecular identifiers. The study at large found these results: Observed TCR beta diversity correlated strongly with the percentage of naive T cells measured by flow cytometry. The CMV infection status of donors was not known, potentially confounding age-related changes in expanded clonotypes. As age increased, observed TCR beta diversity per million T cells dropped in a roughly linear way, and a significant reduction was already evident by age 40. Estimates of total diversity based on one million sequenced T cells were regarded as lower bounds and as underestimates. Bulk unsorted PBMC profiling prevented conclusive comparison of naive and antigen-experienced compartments. Compared with the aged group, the long-lived group had more naive CD4+ T cells, fewer expanded clones and increased TCR diversity, suggesting age selection.

Inclusive of the bounding cysteine and phenylalanine, the CDR3 is 16 residues long. Left in the record is the CDR3 DNA by itself, 48 bases read in frame from the first base. Here V drops 4 bases and J drops 8 bases, and the junction holds 11 bases not matched to any gene. The germline V gene yields SGHRS for CDR1 and YFSETQ for CDR2. Systemically healthy Caucasian individuals from Russia, 35 to 50 in total and aged roughly 6 to 100 years, were included as donors. Each donor gave around 9 milliliters of peripheral blood, collected into EDTA-treated Vacutainer tubes. Ficoll-Paque density-gradient centrifugation was used to isolate PBMCs, with at least 6.5 million obtained per sample. Total RNA was extracted from PBMCs with Trizol reagent, with at least 6 micrograms obtained per sample. Naive CD45RAhigh/CD27high T cell percentages were measured by flow cytometry on a PBMC aliquot from every donor. Library preparation employed 5' RACE. This sample was sequenced with an Illumina HiSeq 2500. A second PCR of about 6 to 11 cycles was performed with a sample-barcoded 5' primer and a J-beta primer mix. Each TCR beta cDNA molecule received a unique molecular identifier from a template-switch 5' adaptor carrying 12 random nucleotides. Each sample yielded at least 2.5 million CDR3-containing paired-end reads. First-strand cDNA synthesis was performed from all RNA using the Mint cDNA synthesis kit, with priming by a TRBC-specific oligonucleotide. After uracil-DNA glycosylase treatment, a first 18-cycle PCR used universal primers M1SS and BC2_uni_R on all cDNA. The original pipeline was this. For normalization, 1 million high-quality reads were randomly selected from each sample, with every read carrying a distinct molecular identifier. Instead of being binned into consensus sequences, reads that shared molecular identifiers were thrown out. MiTCR, run with a Q25 quality threshold and the strictest error-elimination algorithm, handled CDR3 identification, clonotype clustering and error correction. A nonparametric unseen species model using Euler transformation provided a lower-bound estimate of total TCR beta diversity. TCRdb cleaned the public reads at Q25 with fastp, built clones with MiXCR and kept in-frame beta chains. Each record represents a unique CDR3 protein, reported with the most common genes and DNA among its rows. It is TCRdb's table, rather than the study itself, that gives the V and J calls and clone size. This sample gives some 1.1 million distinct CDR3 sequences in total; around two fifths of them show up just once. About an eighth of the sample is held by the ten biggest clonotypes.

The clonotype was recovered from a man younger than 30 in good health. Sequenced sample: blood. The sequence is built from TRBV5-1 and TRBJ1-4; 10 bases in the junction line up with TRBD1. The nucleotide sequence reads TGCGCCAGCAGCGGGGGAGACAGGGGGCGGTCGGAAAAACTGTTTTTT. This gives the protein CASSGGDRGRSEKLFF.